This T cell receptor beta chain was observed in a study of blood T cell repertoires in COVID-19. CDR3 length: 13 amino acids. The V gene lost 7 bases and the J gene lost 7 bases, with 17 bases spanning the gap. Germline V gene lookup returns CDR1 SNHLY and CDR2 FYNNEI. This clone has only one observation. Sequenced by immunoSEQ multiplex PCR; TCRdb stores in-frame clones only, minus some. The table shows 350,000 to 450,000 clones, with about 89% occurring only once. The source is a man aged 35 to 55 in a cohort exposed to, infected with or recovered from COVID-19 (not recorded which). Sample: PBMCs or T cells enriched from blood (not recorded which). V is TRBV2 and J is TRBJ2-7; no definite D call. The CDR3 sequence is CASKTDPLREQYF. The CDR3, as DNA: TGTGCCAGCAAGACGGATCCTCTCAGGGAGCAGTACTTC.